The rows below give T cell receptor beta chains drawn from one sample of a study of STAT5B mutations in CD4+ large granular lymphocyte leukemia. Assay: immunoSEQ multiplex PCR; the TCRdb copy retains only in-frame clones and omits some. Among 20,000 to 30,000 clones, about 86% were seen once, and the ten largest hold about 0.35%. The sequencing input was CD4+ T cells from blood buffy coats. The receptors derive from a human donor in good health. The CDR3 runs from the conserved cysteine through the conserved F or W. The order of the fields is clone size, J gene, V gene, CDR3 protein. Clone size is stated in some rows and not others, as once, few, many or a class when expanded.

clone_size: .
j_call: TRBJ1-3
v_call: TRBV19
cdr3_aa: CASKPLSSGNTIYF

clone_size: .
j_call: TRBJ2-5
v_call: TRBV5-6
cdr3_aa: CASSTVVVGVFEGRETQYF

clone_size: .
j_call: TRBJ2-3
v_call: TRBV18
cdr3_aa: CASSPTSGGAGDTQYF

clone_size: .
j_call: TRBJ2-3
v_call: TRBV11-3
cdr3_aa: CASSKGLAGSVDTQYF

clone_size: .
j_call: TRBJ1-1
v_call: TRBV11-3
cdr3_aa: CASSLGPGGSNEAFF

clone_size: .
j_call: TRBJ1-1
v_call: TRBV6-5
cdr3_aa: CASRRTGDTEAFF

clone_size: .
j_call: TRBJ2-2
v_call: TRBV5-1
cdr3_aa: CASSLTGATTGELFF

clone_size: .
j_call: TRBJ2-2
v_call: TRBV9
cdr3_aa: CASSKGGNTGELFF

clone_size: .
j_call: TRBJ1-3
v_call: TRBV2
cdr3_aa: CASRQTVTGNTIYF

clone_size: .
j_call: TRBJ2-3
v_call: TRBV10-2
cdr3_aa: CASSATLLAGGIADTQYF

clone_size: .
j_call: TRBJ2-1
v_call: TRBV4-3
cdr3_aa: CASSQAGDSYNEQFF

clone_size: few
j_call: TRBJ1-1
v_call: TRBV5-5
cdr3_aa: CASILDAANTEAFF